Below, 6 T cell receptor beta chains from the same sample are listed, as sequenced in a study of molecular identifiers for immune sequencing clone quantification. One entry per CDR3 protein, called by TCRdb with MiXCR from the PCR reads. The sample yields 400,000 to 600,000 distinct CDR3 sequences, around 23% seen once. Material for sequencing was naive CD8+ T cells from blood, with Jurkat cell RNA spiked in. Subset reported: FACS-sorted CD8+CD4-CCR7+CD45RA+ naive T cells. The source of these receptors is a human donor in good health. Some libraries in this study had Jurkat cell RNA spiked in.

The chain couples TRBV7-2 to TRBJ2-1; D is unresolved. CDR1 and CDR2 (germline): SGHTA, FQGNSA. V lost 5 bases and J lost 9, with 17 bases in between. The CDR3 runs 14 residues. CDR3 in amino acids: CASSRPDLHTEQFF. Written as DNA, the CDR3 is TGTGCCAGCAGCCGTCCGGACCTCCACACTGAGCAGTTCTTC.

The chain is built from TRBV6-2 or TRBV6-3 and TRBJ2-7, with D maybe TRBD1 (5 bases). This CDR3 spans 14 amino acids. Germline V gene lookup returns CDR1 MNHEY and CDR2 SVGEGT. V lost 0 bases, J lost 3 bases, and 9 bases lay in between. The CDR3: CASSYSSGHYEQYF. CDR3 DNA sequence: TGTGCCAGCAGTTACTCGTCAGGGCACTACGAGCAGTACTTC.

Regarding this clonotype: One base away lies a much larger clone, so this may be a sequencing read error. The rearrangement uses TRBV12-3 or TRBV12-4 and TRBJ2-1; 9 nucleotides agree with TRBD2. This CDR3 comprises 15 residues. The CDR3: CASRPGTSSYNEQCF. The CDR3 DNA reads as TGTGCCAGCAGGCCCGGGACTAGCTCCTACAATGAGCAGTGCTTC.

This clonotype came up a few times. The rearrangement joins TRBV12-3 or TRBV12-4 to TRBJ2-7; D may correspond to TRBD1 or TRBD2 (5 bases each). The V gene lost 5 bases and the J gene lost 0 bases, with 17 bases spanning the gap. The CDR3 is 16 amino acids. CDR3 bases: TGTGCCAGCAGTGCGTTCTTGGGGACGTACTCCTACGAGCAGTACTTC. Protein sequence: CASSAFLGTYSYEQYF.

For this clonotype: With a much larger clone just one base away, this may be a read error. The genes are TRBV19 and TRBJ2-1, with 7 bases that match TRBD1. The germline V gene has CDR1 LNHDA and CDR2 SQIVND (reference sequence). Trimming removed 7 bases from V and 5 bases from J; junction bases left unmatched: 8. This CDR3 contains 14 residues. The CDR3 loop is CASNRGPADNEQFF. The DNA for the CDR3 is TGTGCCAGTAACAGGGGCCCAGCGGACAATGAGCAGTTCTTC.

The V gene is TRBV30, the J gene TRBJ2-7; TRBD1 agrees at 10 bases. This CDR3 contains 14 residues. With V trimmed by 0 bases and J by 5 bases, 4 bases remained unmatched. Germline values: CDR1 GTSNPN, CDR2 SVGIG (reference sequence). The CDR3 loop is CAWSVVGTGDEQYF. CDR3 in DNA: TGTGCCTGGAGTGTAGTTGGGACAGGGGACGAGCAGTACTTC.